This entry is about one T cell receptor (beta chain). Its antigen is as yet unknown. The protocol was immunoSEQ multiplex PCR, while the TCRdb copy is restricted to in-frame clones and leaves out a portion. The table has 70,000 to 100,000 clones, just over 85% seen once. Time point reported: blood 2 weeks post-SBRT. Treatment noted: 15 Gy SBRT to primary tumor, nephrectomy 4 weeks later. Blood was sampled at baseline, 2 weeks and 4 weeks after SBRT. The patient's renal cell carcinoma had clear cell pathology. The data were taken from a study of radiation and T cells in renal cell carcinoma. Study-level points and caveats: Top tumor clonotypes rose in blood 2 weeks post-radiation, then contracted.

The CDR3 consists of 16 residues. V was pared by 0 bases and J by 2 bases, with 8 bases between. Per the germline V gene, CDR1 is MNHEY and CDR2 is SVGAGI. This clonotype was obtained from a woman in her forties or fifties with renal cell carcinoma. The sequencing used blood, collected from a patient whose treatment included radiotherapy and nephrectomy. J is TRBJ1-6 and V is TRBV6-5, with unresolved D. The CDR3 is CASSYSRLAYNSPLHF. As DNA, the CDR3 is TGTGCCAGCAGTTACTCCCGCCTGGCCTATAATTCACCCCTCCACTTT.